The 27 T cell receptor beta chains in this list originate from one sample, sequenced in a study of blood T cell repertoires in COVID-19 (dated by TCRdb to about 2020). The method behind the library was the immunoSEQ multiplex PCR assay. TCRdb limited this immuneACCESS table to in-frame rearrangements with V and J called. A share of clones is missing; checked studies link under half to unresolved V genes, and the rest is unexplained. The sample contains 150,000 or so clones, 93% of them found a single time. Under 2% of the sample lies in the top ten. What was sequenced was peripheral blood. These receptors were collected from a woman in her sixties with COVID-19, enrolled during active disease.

CDR3 in amino acids: CASDTFGQAASSTIYF. CDR3 in DNA: TGTGCCAGCGATACCTTTGGACAGGCGGCGTCTAGTACCATATATTTT. This chain joins TRBV2 and TRBJ1-3; TRBD1 matches 7 bases. Germline V lookup: CDR1 SNHLY, CDR2 FYNNEI. V dropped 8 bases and J dropped 10; count of bases not matched to a gene: 20. This CDR3 spans 16 amino acids.

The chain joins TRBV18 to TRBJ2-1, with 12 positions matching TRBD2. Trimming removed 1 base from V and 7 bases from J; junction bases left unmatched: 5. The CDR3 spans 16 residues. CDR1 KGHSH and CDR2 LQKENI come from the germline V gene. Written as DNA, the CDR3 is TGTGCCAGCTCACCACAACTAGCGGGGGGAAATAATGAGCAGTTCTTC. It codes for CASSPQLAGGNNEQFF.

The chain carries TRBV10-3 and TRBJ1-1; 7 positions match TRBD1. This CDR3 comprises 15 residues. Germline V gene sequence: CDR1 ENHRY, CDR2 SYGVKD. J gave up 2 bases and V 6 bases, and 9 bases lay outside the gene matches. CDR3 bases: TGTGCCATCAGCGGCAGGGGGACGGGAAACACTGAAGCTTTCTTT. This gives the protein CAISGRGTGNTEAFF.

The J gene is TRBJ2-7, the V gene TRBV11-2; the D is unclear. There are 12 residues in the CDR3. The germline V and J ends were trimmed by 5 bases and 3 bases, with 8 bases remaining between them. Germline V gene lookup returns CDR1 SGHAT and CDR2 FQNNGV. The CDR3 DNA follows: TGTGCCAGCAGCACAGTTGGCTACGAGCAGTACTTC. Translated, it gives CASSTVGYEQYF.

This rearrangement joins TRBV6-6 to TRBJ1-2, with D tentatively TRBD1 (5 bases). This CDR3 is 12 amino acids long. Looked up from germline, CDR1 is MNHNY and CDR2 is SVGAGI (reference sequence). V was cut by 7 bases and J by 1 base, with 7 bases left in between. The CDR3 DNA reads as TGTGCCAGCATCGACAGTAACTATGGCTACACCTTC. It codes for CASIDSNYGYTF.

CDR3 residues: CASSFAAGQGSDTQYF. CDR3 sequence (DNA): TGTGCCAGCAGTTTCGCCGCGGGACAGGGCTCAGATACGCAGTATTTT. V and J are TRBV27 and TRBJ2-3; 9 positions agree with TRBD1. J was trimmed by 4 bases and V by 3 bases; bases with no gene match: 8. Germline CDR1 reads MNHEY; CDR2 reads SMNVEV (reference sequence). The length of the CDR3 is 16 residues.

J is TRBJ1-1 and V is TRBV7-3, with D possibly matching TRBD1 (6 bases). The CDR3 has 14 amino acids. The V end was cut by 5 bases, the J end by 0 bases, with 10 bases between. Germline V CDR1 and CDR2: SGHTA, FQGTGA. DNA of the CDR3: TGTGCCAGCAGCCCGGGACACCTGAACACTGAAGCTTTCTTT. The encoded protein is CASSPGHLNTEAFF.

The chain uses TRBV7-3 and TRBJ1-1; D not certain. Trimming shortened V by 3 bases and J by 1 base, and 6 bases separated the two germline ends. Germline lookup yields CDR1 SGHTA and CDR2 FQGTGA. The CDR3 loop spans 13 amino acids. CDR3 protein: CASSFSGNTEAFF. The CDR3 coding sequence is TGTGCCAGCAGCTTCTCAGGGAACACTGAAGCTTTCTTT. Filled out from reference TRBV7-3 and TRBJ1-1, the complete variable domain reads GAGVSQTPSNKVTEKGKYVELRCDPISGHTALYWYRQSLGQGPEFLIYFQGTGAADDSGLPNDRFFAVRPEGSVSTLKIQRTERGDSAVYLCASSFSGNTEAFFGQGTRLTVV.

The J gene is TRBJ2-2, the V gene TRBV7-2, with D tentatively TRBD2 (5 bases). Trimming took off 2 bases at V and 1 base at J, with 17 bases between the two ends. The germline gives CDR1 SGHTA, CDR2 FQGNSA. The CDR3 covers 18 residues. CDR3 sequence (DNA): TGTGCCAGCAGCTTATTGTGGGTGGGAGTCCGGAACACCGGGGAGCTGTTTTTT. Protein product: CASSLLWVGVRNTGELFF.

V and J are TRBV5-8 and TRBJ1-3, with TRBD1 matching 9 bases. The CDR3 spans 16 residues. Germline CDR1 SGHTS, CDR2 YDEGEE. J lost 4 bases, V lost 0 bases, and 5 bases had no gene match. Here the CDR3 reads CASSLAYRGPGNTIYF. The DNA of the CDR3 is TGTGCCAGCAGCTTGGCCTACAGGGGGCCCGGAAACACCATATATTTT.

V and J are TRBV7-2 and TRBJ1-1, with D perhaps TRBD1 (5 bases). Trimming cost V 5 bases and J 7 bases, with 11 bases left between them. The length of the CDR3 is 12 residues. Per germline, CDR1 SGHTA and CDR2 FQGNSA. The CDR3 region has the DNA TGTGCCAGCAGCCGGAGACAGTTTGAAGCTTTCTTT. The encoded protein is CASSRRQFEAFF. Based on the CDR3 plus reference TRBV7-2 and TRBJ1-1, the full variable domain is GAGVSQSPSNKVTEKGKDVELRCDPISGHTALYWYRQSLGQGLEFLIYFQGNSAPDKSGLPSDRFSAERTGGSVSTLTIQRTQQEDSAVYLCASSRRQFEAFFGQGTRLTVV.

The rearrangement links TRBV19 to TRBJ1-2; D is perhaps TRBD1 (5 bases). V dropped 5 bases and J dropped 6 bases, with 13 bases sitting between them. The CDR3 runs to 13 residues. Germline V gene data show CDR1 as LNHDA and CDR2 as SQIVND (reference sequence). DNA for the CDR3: TGTGCCAGTAGTGGTGGGGGGTTGGATGGCTACACCTTC. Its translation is CASSGGGLDGYTF.

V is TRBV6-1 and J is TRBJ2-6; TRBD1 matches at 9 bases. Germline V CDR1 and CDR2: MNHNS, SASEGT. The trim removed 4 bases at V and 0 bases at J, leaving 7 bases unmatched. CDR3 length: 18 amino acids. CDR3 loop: CASSAGQGTHSGANVLTF. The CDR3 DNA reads TGTGCCAGCAGTGCGGGACAGGGTACTCACTCTGGGGCCAACGTCCTGACTTTC.

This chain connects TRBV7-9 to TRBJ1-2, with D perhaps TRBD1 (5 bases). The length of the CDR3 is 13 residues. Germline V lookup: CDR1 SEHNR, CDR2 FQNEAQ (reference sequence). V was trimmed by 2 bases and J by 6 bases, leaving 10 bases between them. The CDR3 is CASSLSGWNGYTF. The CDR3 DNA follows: TGTGCCAGCAGCTTATCAGGGTGGAATGGCTACACCTTC.

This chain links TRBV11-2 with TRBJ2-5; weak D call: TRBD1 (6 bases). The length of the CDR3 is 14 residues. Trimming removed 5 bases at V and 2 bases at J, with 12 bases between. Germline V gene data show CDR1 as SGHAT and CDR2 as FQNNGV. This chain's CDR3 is CASSVRTAQETQYF. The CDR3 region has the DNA TGTGCCAGCAGCGTCAGGACAGCTCAAGAGACCCAGTACTTC.

The CDR3 spells CASSLSADTQYF. In nucleotides, the CDR3 is TGTGCCAGCAGCTTAAGCGCAGATACGCAGTATTTT. V gene TRBV7-2 combines with J gene TRBJ2-3, with D uncertain. CDR1 is SGHTA and CDR2 is FQGNSA in the germline V gene. Trimming took off 2 bases at V and 4 bases at J, with 4 bases between the two ends. The CDR3 spans 12 residues. Full variable domain (remainder filled in from reference TRBV7-2 and TRBJ2-3): GAGVSQSPSNKVTEKGKDVELRCDPISGHTALYWYRQSLGQGLEFLIYFQGNSAPDKSGLPSDRFSAERTGGSVSTLTIQRTQQEDSAVYLCASSLSADTQYFGPGTRLTVL.

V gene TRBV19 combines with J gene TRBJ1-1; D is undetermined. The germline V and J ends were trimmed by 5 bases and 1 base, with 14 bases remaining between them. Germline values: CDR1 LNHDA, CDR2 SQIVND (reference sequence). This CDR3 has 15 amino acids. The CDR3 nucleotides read TGTGCCAGTAGTCTCGCCGCGGGAGGGAACACTGAAGCTTTCTTT. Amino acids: CASSLAAGGNTEAFF. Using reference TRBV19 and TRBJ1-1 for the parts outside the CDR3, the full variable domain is DGGITQSPKYLFRKEGQNVTLSCEQNLNHDAMYWYRQDPGQGLRLIYYSQIVNDFQKGDIAEGYSVSREKKESFPLTVTSAQKNPTAFYLCASSLAAGGNTEAFFGQGTRLTVV.

The CDR3 DNA sequence: TGTGCCAGCCTGCAGGACAACTTCATGAACACTGAAGCTTTCTTT. Residues: CASLQDNFMNTEAFF. This chain links TRBV6-5 with TRBJ1-1; a possible D gene is TRBD1 (5 bases). The CDR3 has 15 residues. CDR1 and CDR2 (germline): MNHEY, SVGAGI. V lost 8 bases to trimming and J lost 0 bases, with 16 bases between them.

CDR3 DNA: TGCGCCAGCAGCTTGGAACAGGGGCTCACTGAAGCTTTCTTT. Translating gives CASSLEQGLTEAFF. This rearrangement joins TRBV5-1 to TRBJ1-1, with 7 nucleotides matching TRBD1. Germline values: CDR1 SGHRS, CDR2 YFSETQ. Trimming took 0 bases from V and 4 from J; bases not matched to a gene: 3. This CDR3 is 14 amino acids long.

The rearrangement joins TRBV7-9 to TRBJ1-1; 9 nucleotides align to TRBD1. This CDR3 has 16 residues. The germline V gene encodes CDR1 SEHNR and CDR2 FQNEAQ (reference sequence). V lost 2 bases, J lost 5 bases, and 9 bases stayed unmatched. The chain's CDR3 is CASSLRFGQGKTEAFF. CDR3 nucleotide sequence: TGTGCCAGCAGCTTAAGATTCGGACAGGGGAAGACTGAAGCTTTCTTT.

CDR3 sequence reads: CASSLPDQPQHF. CDR3 coding DNA: TGTGCCAGCAGCTTGCCCGATCAGCCCCAGCATTTT. V usage is TRBV5-6 and J usage is TRBJ1-5; D not certain. In germline, CDR1 is SGHDT, CDR2 YYEEEE. Deletions cut 1 base from V and 5 bases from J, with 4 bases between. The length of the CDR3 is 12 residues.

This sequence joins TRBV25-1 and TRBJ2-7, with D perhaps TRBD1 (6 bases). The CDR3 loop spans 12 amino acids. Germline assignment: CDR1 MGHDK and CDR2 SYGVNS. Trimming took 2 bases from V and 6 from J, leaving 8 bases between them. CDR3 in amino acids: CASSEGGPEQYF. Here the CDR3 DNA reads TGTGCCAGCAGTGAAGGGGGCCCCGAGCAGTACTTC.

CDR3 DNA sequence: TGTGCCATCAGTGAGGACAGGGAACAGCCCCAGCATTTT. This encodes CAISEDREQPQHF. This sequence joins TRBV10-3 and TRBJ1-5; 7 bases line up with TRBD1. Germline V gene sequence: CDR1 ENHRY, CDR2 SYGVKD. CDR3 length: 13 residues. J was trimmed by 7 bases and V by 2 bases; bases with no gene match: 2.

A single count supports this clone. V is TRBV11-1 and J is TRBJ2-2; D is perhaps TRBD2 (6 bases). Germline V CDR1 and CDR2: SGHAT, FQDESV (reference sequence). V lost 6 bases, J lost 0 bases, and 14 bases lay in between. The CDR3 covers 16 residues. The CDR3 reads CASSPRRGTNTGELFF. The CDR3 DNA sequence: TGTGCCAGCAGTCCCCGGAGGGGAACGAACACCGGGGAGCTGTTTTTT.

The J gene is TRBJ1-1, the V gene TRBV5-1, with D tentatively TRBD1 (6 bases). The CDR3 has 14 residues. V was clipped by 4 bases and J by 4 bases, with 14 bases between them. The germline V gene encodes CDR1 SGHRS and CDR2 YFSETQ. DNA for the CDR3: TGCGCCAGCAGCATGCCAGGGGAAGCCACTGAAGCTTTCTTT. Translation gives CASSMPGEATEAFF.

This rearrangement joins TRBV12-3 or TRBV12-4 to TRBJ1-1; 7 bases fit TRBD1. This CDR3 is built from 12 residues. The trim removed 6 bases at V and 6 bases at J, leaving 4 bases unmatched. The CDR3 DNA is TGTGCCAGCAGCTCGACAGGGCCTGAAGCTTTCTTT. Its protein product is CASSSTGPEAFF.

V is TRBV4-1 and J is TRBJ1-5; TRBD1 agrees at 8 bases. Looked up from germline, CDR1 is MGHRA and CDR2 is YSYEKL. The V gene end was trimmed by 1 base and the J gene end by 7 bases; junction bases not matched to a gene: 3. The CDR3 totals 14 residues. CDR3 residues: CASSQGTGRQPQHF. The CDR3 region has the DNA TGCGCCAGCAGCCAAGGGACAGGGAGACAGCCCCAGCATTTT.